This T cell receptor beta chain was sequenced in a study of OX40 agonist ivuxolimab in advanced cancers. Study background: Dose-escalation patients' cancers were hepatocellular carcinoma, melanoma, renal cell or head and neck cancer.

Trimming shortened V by 1 base and J by 0 bases, and 8 bases separated the two germline ends. The germline V gene has CDR1 SQVTM and CDR2 ANQGSEA. The CDR3 loop spans 14 amino acids. Overall study findings and caveats: The study found that CD8+ T cells averaged more expanded clones than CD4+.

Of note for this clone: The target antigen is unknown.

TCRdb keeps only in-frame clones here, not all; method: immunoSEQ multiplex PCR. The table records approximately 81,000 clones, approximately 94% of them present only once. The input for sequencing was CD4+ or CD8+ T cells sorted from blood, taken in a trial of the OX40 agonist ivuxolimab. The chain combines TRBV29-1 with TRBJ2-3; D is unresolved. The TCR comes from an adult with an advanced solid tumor such as melanoma, head and neck, liver or kidney cancer. In nucleotides, the CDR3 is TGCAGCGTTGAAGGCAGAACTAGCACAGATACGCAGTATTTT. Its protein product is CSVEGRTSTDTQYF.